This TCR beta chain was profiled in a study of T cells after yellow fever vaccination. Study overall: The authors prepared low-cell-number fractions using SMART-Seq v4 Ultra Low Input. The study's findings and limits: Booster samples showed a return of most primary-vaccination clones (approximately 95% CD4, approximately 85% CD8). Researchers report a weaker secondary response that nonetheless peaked faster, day 5 versus 15.

Germline values: CDR1 MNHEY, CDR2 SVGEGT. Trimming at V came to 5 bases and at J to 6 bases, leaving 7 bases not matched to a gene. The CDR3 sequence is 14 residues long. This clonotype turned up a few times. Its antigen is currently unknown. A 5'RACE template-switching step, the method used to make TCR cDNA, added a universal primer site and UMIs. TCRdb reanalysed the 5' RACE reads using MiXCR and keeps one entry per CDR3 protein. The repertoire holds approximately 340,000 distinct CDR3 sequences, with 8.7% as singletons. J is TRBJ1-1 and V is TRBV6-2 or TRBV6-3; 9 positions agree with TRBD1. This clonotype was obtained from a man aged 18 to 29 who received the YFV17D yellow fever vaccine. The source material was PBMCs, sampled on the day of the first yellow fever vaccination. The CDR3 loop reads CASSTGGAGPEAFF. The DNA for the CDR3 is TGTGCCAGCAGTACAGGGGGCGCCGGTCCTGAAGCTTTCTTT.